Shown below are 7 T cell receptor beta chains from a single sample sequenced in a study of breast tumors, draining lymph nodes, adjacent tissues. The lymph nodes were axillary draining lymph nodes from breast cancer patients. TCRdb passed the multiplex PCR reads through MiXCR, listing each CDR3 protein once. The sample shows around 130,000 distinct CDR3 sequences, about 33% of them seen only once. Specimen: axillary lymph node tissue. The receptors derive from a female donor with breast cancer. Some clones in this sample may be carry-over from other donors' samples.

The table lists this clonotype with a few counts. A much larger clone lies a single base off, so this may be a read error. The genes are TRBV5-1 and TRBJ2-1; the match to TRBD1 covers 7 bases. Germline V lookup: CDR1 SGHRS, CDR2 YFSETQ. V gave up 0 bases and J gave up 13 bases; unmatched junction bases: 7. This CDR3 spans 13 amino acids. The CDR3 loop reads CASSLEGAVDQFF. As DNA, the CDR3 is TGCGCCAGCAGCTTGGAGGGGGCCGTTGACCAGTTCTTC.

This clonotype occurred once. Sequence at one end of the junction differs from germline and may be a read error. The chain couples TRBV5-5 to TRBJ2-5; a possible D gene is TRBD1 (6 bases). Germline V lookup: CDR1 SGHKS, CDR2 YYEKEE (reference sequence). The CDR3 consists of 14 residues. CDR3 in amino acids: CARSRGRTQETQYF. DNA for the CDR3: TGTGCCCGCAGCAGGGGACGGACCCAAGAGACCCAGTACTTC.

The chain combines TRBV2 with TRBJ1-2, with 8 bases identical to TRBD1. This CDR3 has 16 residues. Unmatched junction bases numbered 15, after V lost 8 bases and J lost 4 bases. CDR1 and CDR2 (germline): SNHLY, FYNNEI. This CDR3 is CASRVPGQALGYGYTF. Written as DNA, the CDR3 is TGTGCCAGCCGTGTCCCGGGACAGGCCCTCGGCTATGGCTACACCTTC.

This chain's CDR3 is CASSGLGGTITEAFF. The CDR3 nucleotides are TGTGCCAGCAGTGGCCTAGGGGGGACCATCACTGAAGCTTTCTTT. The chain joins TRBV6-6 to TRBJ1-1, with TRBD1 as a possible D gene (6 bases). V was clipped by 5 bases and J by 4 bases, with 17 bases between them. From germline, CDR1 is MNHNY and CDR2 SVGAGI (reference sequence). The CDR3 has 15 residues.

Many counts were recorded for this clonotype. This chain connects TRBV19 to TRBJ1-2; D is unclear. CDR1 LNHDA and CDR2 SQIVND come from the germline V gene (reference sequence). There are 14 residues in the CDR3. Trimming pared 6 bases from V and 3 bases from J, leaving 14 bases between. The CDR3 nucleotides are TGTGCCAGTAGGGGTGGTGGAGGGTACTATGGCTACACCTTC. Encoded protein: CASRGGGGYYGYTF. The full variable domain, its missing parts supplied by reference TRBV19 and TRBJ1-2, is DGGITQSPKYLFRKEGQNVTLSCEQNLNHDAMYWYRQDPGQGLRLIYYSQIVNDFQKGDIAEGYSVSREKKESFPLTVTSAQKNPTAFYLCASRGGGGYYGYTFGSGTRLTVV.

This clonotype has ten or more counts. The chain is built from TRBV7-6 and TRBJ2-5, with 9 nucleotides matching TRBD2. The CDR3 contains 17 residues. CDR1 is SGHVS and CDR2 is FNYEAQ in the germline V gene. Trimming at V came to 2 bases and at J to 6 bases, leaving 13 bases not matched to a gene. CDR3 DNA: TGTGCCAGCAGCTTACTTCCTAGCGGGGTAGATGGGAAGACCCAGTACTTC. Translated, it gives CASSLLPSGVDGKTQYF.

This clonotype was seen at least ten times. The CDR3 coding sequence is TGCAGTGGTAATAGCGGGCCTCCCACAGATACGCAGTATTTT. Translating gives CSGNSGPPTDTQYF. This chain joins TRBV20-1 and TRBJ2-3; TRBD2 aligns across 7 bases. The CDR3 loop spans 14 amino acids. Per the germline V gene, CDR1 is DFQATT and CDR2 is SNEGSKA (reference sequence). Trimming at V came to 7 bases and at J to 2 bases, leaving 9 bases not matched to a gene.